This T cell receptor (beta chain) was found in a study of beta chain features in type 1 diabetes. Whole-study results and caveats: Significant though moderate, a shortening of TCRB CDR3s appeared in all four CD4+ subsets of Type 1 diabetes patients.

Based on CD45RO/CCR7/CD25/CD127/CD95/CD27, CD4+ regulatory, stem cell-like memory, naive and central memory cells were sorted. The CDR3 is 13 residues long. The germline V gene has CDR1 SGHTA and CDR2 FQGNSA. Trimming left V 5 bases short and J 5 bases short, with 13 bases between. The entirety of the isolated RNA underwent reverse transcription, so expressed TCRB transcripts were sequenced. TCRdb's table, derived via immunoSEQ multiplex PCR, lists solely in-frame clones and lacks some. The table records fewer than 450,000 clones, about 13% of them present only once. On this clone itself: Its matching antigen is unknown.

The V call is TRBV7-2, the J call TRBJ2-7; D gene unclear. This TCR came from a woman younger than 35 with type 1 diabetes. Sequencing was performed on naive CD4+ T cells from blood. CDR3 sequence (DNA): TGTGCCAGCAGCCATGCTCAGGTGGACGAGCAGTACTTC. It specifies CASSHAQVDEQYF.